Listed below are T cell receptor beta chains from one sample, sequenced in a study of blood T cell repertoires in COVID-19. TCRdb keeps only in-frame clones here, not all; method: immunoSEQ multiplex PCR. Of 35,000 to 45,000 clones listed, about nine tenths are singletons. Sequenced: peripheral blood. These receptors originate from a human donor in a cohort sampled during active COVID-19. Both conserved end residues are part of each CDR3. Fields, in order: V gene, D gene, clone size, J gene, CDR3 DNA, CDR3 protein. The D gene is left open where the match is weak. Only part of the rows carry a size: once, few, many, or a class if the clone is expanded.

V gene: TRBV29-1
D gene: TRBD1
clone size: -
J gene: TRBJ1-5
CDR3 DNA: TGCAGCGTTTTGACAGGGATTAGCAATCAGCCCCAGCATTTT
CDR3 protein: CSVLTGISNQPQHF

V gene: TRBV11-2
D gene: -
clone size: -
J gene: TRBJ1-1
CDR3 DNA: TGTGCCAGCAGCTTATTTCGATGGGGGGACGGCCTGAACACTGAAGCTTTCTTT
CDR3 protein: CASSLFRWGDGLNTEAFF

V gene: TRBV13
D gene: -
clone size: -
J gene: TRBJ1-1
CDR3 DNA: TGTGCCAGCAGCGTCCGGAGGGACACTGAAGCTTTCTTT
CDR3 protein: CASSVRRDTEAFF

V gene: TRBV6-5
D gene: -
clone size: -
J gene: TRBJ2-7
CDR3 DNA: TGTGCCAGCAGTCGAGTTTACTACGAGCAGTACTTC
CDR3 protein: CASSRVYYEQYF

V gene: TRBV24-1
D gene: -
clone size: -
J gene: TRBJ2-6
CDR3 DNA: TGTGCCACCAGTGATTCTGGCAGAGCCAACGTCCTGACTTTC
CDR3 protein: CATSDSGRANVLTF

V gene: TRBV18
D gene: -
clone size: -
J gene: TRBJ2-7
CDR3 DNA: TGTGCCAGCTCACCACCGGCAGGCTCCTACGAGCAGTACTTC
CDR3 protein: CASSPPAGSYEQYF

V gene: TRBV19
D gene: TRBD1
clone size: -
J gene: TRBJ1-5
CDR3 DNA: TGTGCCAGTAGCCAGGGGGTGGGGGATCAGCCCCAGCATTTT
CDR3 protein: CASSQGVGDQPQHF

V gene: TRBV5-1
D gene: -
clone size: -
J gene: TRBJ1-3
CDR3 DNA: TGCGCCAGCAGCTTGGCCGGGACATTTTATGGAAACACCATATATTTT
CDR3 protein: CASSLAGTFYGNTIYF

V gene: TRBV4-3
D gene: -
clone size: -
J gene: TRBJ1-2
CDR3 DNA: TGCGCCAGCAGCCCCAACGCGGGCGTCCGATATGGCTACACCTTC
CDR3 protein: CASSPNAGVRYGYTF

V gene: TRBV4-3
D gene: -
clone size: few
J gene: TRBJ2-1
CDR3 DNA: TGCGCCAGCAGCCAAGAACAGTACAATGAGCAGTTCTTC
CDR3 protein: CASSQEQYNEQFF

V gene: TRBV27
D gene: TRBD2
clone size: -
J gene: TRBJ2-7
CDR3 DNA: TGTGCCAGCAGTTGGGGACTATTTAGCTCCTACGAGCAGTACTTC
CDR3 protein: CASSWGLFSSYEQYF

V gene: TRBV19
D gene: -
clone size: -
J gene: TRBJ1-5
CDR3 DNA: TGTGCCAGTAGTATAGGGGTGTCAGGGGAGGGACAGCCCCAGCATTTT
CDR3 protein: CASSIGVSGEGQPQHF

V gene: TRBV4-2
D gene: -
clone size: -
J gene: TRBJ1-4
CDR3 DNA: TGTGCCAGCAGCCAAGCCGGTGGAGCAACTAATGAAAAACTGTTTTTT
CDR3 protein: CASSQAGGATNEKLFF

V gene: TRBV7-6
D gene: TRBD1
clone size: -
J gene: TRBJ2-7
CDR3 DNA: TGTGCCAGCAGCTTAGAGACAGGGGGCCTGAGGCAGTACTTC
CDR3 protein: CASSLETGGLRQYF

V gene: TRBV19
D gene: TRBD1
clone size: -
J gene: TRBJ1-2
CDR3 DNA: TGTGCCAGTAGTCCAACGGACAGGGGTGACGGCTACACCTTC
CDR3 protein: CASSPTDRGDGYTF

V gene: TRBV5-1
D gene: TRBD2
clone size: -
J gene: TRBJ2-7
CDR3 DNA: TGCGCCAGCAGCTTTTTGTCCGGAGCGGGGAATTACGAGCAGTACTTC
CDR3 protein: CASSFLSGAGNYEQYF

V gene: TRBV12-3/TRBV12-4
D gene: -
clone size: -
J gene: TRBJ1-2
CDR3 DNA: TGTGCCAGCAGTTTAGATCCAGGGCGGGATTACACCTTC
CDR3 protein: CASSLDPGRDYTF

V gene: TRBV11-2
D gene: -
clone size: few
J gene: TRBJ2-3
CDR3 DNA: TGTGCCAGCAGCTTAGTGAGGGGCCGGGGACTCGGCACAGATACGCAGTATTTT
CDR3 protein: CASSLVRGRGLGTDTQYF

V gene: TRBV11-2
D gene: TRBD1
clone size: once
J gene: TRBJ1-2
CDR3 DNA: TGTGCCAGCAGCCTAATGCGCCCCGGGACAGGGGTGGCCTATGGCTACACCTTC
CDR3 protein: CASSLMRPGTGVAYGYTF

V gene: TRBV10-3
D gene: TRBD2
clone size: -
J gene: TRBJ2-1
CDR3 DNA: TGTGCCATCAGTGAGTCCCCTAGCGGGGGGGCCTACAATGAGCAGTTCTTC
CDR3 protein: CAISESPSGGAYNEQFF

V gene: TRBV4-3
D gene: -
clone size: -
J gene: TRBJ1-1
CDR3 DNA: TGCGCCAGCAGCCAAGGACTTCCCGGGACATGGACTGAAGCTTTCTTT
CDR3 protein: CASSQGLPGTWTEAFF

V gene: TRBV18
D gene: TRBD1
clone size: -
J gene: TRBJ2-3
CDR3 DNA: TGTGCCAGCTCACGAACAGGGGTCGTCGGCACAGATACGCAGTATTTT
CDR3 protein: CASSRTGVVGTDTQYF

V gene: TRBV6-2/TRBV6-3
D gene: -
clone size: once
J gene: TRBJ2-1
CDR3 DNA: TGTGCCAGCAGTTACGGCGGCGAGCAGTTCTTC
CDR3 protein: CASSYGGEQFF

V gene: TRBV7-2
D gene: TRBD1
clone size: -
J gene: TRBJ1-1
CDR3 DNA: TGTGCCAGCAGCCTAGGGACAGGGGGCAGGGACACTGAAGCTTTCTTT
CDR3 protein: CASSLGTGGRDTEAFF

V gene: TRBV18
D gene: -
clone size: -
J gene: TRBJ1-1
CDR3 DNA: TGTGCCAGCTCACCGTCCGGTGCGGATAGGAATGAAGCTTTCTTT
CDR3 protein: CASSPSGADRNEAFF

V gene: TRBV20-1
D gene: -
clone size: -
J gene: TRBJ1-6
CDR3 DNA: TGCAGTGCTAGTCAGACAGGCGCGGTGTCACCCCTCCACTTT
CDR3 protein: CSASQTGAVSPLHF

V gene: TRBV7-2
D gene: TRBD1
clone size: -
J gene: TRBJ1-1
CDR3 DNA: TGTGCCAGCAGCTTAGCCTACAGGGGTGAGGCTTTCTTT
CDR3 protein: CASSLAYRGEAFF

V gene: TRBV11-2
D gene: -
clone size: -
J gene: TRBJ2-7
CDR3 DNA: TGTGCCAGCAGCCTCGACCCTGGCCGGGGCTACGAGCAGTACTTC
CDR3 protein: CASSLDPGRGYEQYF

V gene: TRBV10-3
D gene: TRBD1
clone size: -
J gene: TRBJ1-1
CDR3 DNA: TGTGCCATCAGTTACGACAGGGTCACTGAAGCTTTCTTT
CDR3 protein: CAISYDRVTEAFF

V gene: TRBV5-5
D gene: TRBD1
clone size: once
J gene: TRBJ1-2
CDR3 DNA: TGTGCCAGCAGCTGGGACAGGACTAACTATGGCTACACCTTC
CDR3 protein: CASSWDRTNYGYTF

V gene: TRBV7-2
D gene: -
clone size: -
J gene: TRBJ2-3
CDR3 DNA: TGTGCCAGCAGCTTAGTCGGGGGAGTGGCAGTAGATACGCAGTATTTT
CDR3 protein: CASSLVGGVAVDTQYF

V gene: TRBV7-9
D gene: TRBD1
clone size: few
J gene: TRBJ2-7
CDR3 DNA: TGTGCCAGCAGCCCCCGGACAGGAACCTACGAGCAGTACTTC
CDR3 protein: CASSPRTGTYEQYF

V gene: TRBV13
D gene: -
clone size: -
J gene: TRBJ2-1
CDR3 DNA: TGTGCCAGCAGCTTAGCCGGCTACAATGAGCAGTTCTTC
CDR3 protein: CASSLAGYNEQFF

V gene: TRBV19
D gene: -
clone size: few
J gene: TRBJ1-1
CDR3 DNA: TGTGCCAGTAAGTTCCGGACTGAAGCTTTCTTT
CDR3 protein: CASKFRTEAFF

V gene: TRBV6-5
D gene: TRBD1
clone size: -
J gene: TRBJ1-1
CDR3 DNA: TGTGCCAGCAGTTACTCACAGGGGGGGGATGAAGCTTTCTTT
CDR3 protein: CASSYSQGGDEAFF

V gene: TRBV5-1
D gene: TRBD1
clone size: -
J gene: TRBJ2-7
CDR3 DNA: TGCGCCAGCAGTTCCGGGACAGGGATGCGCGAGCAGTACTTC
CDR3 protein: CASSSGTGMREQYF

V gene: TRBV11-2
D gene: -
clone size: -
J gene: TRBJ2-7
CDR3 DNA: TGTGCCAGCAGCTTAGAAGGAGGGTACGAGCAGTACTTC
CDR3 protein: CASSLEGGYEQYF

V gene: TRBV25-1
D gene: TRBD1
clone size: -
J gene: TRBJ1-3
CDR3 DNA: TGTGCCAGCAGTGAATACGGGACAGATGGAAACACCATATATTTT
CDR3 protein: CASSEYGTDGNTIYF

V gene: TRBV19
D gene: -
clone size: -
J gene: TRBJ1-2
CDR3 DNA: TGTGCCAGTAGTATTAATTGGTCAGGGAACTATGGCTACACCTTC
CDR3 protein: CASSINWSGNYGYTF

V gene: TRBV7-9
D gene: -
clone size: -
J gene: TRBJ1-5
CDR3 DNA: TGTGCCAGCAGCTTAGTTGGTCAGGGTCAGCCCCAGCATTTT
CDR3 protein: CASSLVGQGQPQHF

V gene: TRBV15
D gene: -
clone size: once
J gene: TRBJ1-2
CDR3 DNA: TGTGCCACCAGCAGAGATCGGGAGGGCTTCTATGGCTACACCTTC
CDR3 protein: CATSRDREGFYGYTF

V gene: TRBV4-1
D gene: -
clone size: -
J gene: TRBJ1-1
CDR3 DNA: TGCGCCAGCAGCCAAGAAATACAGGGTAGGGCTGAAGCTTTCTTT
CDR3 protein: CASSQEIQGRAEAFF

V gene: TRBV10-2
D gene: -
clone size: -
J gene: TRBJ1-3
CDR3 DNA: TGCGCCAGCGGGACTTACTCTGGAAACACCATATATTTT
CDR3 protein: CASGTYSGNTIYF